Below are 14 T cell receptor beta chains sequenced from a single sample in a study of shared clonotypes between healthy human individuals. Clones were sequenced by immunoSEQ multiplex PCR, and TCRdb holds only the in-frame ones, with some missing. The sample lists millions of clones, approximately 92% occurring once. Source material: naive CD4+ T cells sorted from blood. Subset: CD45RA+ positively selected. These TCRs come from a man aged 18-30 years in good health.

CDR3 nucleotide sequence: TGTGCCTGGAGTGTTCGTCGGAACCAAGAGACCCAGTACTTC. Its translation: CAWSVRRNQETQYF. This chain connects TRBV30 to TRBJ2-5; D unclear. From germline, CDR1 is GTSNPN and CDR2 SVGIG (reference sequence). This CDR3 is built from 14 residues. With 0 bases removed from V and 0 bases from J, the gap between germline ends came to 8 bases.

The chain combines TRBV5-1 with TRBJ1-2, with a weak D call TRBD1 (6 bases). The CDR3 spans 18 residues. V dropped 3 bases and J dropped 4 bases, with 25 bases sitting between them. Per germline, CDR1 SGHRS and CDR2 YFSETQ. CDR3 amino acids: CASSSDAITGSGLYGYTF. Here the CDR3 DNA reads TGCGCCAGCAGCTCGGATGCGATCACAGGGTCGGGCCTCTATGGCTACACCTTC.

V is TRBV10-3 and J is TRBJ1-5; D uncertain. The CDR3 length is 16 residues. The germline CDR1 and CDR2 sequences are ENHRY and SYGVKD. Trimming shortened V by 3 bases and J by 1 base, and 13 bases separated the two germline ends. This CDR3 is CAISDGPGISNQPQHF. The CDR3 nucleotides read TGTGCCATCAGTGATGGTCCCGGAATCAGCAATCAGCCCCAGCATTTT.

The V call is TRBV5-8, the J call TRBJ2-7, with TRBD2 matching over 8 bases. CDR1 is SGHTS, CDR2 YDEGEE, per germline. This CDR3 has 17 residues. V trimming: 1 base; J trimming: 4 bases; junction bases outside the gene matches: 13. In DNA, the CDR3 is TGTGCCAGCAGCTTGTTTAGCGGGAATTCCTTTTCATACGAGCAGTACTTC. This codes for CASSLFSGNSFSYEQYF.

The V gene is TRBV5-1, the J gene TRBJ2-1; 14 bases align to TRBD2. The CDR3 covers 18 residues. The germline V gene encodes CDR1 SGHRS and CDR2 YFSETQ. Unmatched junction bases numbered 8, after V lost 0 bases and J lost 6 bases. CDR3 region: CASSLGLAGGLVINEQFF. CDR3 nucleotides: TGCGCCAGCAGCTTGGGACTAGCGGGGGGGCTAGTCATCAATGAGCAGTTCTTC.

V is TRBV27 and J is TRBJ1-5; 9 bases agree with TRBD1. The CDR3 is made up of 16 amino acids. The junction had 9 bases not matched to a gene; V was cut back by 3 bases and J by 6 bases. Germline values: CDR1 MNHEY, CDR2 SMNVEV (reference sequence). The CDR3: CASSFYPGQGFQPQHF. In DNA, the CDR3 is TGTGCCAGCAGTTTCTACCCGGGACAGGGTTTTCAGCCCCAGCATTTT.

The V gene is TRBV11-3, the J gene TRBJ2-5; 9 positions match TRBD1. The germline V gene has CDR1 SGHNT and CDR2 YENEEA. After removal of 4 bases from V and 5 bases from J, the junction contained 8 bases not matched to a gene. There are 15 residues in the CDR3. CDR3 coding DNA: TGTGCCAGCAGCTATACACAGGGGGCTGGGGAGACCCAGTACTTC. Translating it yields CASSYTQGAGETQYF.

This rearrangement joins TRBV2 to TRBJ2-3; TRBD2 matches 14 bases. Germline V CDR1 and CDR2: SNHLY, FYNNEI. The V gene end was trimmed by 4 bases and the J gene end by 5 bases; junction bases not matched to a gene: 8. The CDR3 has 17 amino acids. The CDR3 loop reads CASSVTSGGAKGDTQYF. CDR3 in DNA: TGTGCCAGCAGTGTGACTAGCGGGGGGGCCAAGGGAGATACGCAGTATTTT.

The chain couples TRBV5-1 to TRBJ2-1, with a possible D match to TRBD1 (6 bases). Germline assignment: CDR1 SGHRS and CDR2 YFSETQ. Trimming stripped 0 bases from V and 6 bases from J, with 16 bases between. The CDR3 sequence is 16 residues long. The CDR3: CASSLAGVRSGNEQFF. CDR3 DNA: TGCGCCAGCAGCTTGGCAGGGGTCCGGAGCGGCAATGAGCAGTTCTTC.

The CDR3 coding sequence is TGCGCCAGCAGCCAAGATACGGTGAACACTGAAGCTTTCTTT. This encodes CASSQDTVNTEAFF. The chain couples TRBV4-3 to TRBJ1-1; D gene unclear. V was clipped by 0 bases and J by 0 bases, with 5 bases between them. This CDR3 has 14 amino acids. The germline gives CDR1 LGHNA, CDR2 YSLEER.

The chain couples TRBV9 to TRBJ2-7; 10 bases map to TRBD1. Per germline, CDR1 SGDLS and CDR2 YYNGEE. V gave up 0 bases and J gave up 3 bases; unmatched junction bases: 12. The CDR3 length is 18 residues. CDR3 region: CASSVAPGQGDPYYEQYF. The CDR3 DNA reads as TGTGCCAGCAGCGTAGCTCCCGGACAGGGGGACCCCTACTACGAGCAGTACTTC.

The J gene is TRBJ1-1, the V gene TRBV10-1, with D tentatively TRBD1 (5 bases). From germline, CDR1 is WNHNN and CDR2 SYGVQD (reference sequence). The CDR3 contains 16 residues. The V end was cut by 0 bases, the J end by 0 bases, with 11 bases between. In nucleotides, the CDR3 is TGCGCCAGCAGTGAGTCAGGGGCCCCGATGAACACTGAAGCTTTCTTT. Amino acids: CASSESGAPMNTEAFF.

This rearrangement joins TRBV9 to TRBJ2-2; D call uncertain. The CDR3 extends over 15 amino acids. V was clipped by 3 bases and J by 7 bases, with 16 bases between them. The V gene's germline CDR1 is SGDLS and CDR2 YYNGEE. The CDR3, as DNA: TGTGCCAGCAGCGCCCAGACTGACGTCGGCGGGGAGCTGTTTTTT. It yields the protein CASSAQTDVGGELFF.

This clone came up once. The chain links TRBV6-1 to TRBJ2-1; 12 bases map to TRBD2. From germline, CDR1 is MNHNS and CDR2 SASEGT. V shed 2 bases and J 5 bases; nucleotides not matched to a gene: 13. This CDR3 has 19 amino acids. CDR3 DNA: TGTGCCAGCAGTGAACCAGGGTCGATTCGGACTAGCGGGGACAATGAGCAGTTCTTC. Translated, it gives CASSEPGSIRTSGDNEQFF.